The 29 T cell receptor beta chains below come from one sample, sequenced in a study of cytomegalovirus exposure and HLA in healthy donors. PCR used 60 Vbeta primers and 13 Jbeta primers. Method: immunoSEQ multiplex PCR; TCRdb's copy keeps in-frame clones and lacks some. Of roughly 150,000 clones in the sample, 80% were seen once. Sequencing used PBMCs. These receptors all stem from a male donor in good health and CMV-seronegative.

This clone was picked up a small number of times. The chain combines TRBV6-5 with TRBJ1-4, with D maybe TRBD1 (5 bases). Trimming cost V 8 bases and J 3 bases, with 13 bases left between them. The CDR3 runs 14 residues. CDR1 and CDR2 from the germline V gene are MNHEY and SVGAGI. In DNA form, the CDR3 reads TGTGCCAGCCGGGGGGAAGGAGCTAATGAAAAACTGTTTTTT. Translation gives CASRGEGANEKLFF.

The chain combines TRBV30 with TRBJ1-2; D unresolved. Germline V lookup: CDR1 GTSNPN, CDR2 SVGIG (reference sequence). The length of the CDR3 is 12 residues. V was shortened by 0 bases and J by 7 bases, with 9 bases between the two germline ends. CDR3 nucleotides: TGTGCCTGGAGTGTAGAAGGAGGTGGCTACACCTTC. It translates to CAWSVEGGGYTF.

This clone appeared a single time. V is TRBV6-1 and J is TRBJ2-7; tentatively, D is TRBD1 (6 bases). The CDR3 runs 14 residues. Trimming cost V 4 bases and J 3 bases, with 13 bases left between them. Looked up from germline, CDR1 is MNHNS and CDR2 is SASEGT. CDR3 sequence (DNA): TGTGCCAGCAGTGCTGACAGGACCCTCTACGAGCAGTACTTC. It encodes CASSADRTLYEQYF.

J is TRBJ2-7 and V is TRBV5-1, with D possibly TRBD2 on 6 matching bases. In germline, CDR1 is SGHRS, CDR2 YFSETQ. V was clipped by 3 bases and J by 3 bases, with 22 bases between them. CDR3 length equals 17 residues. The CDR3 coding sequence is TGCGCCAGCAGCTCAGGCCCGGGAGTCCCCCAGCTCTACGAGCAGTACTTC. Its protein is CASSSGPGVPQLYEQYF.

This clone has a single count. The chain has TRBV6-6 and TRBJ1-2; TRBD1 might be the D (5 bases). The CDR3 length is 14 residues. Germline values: CDR1 MNHNY, CDR2 SVGAGI (reference sequence). Between the trimmed V and J ends, which lost 3 bases and 5 bases, there was a span of 13 bases. The CDR3 spells CASSYTPGYYGYTF. The CDR3 region has the DNA TGTGCCAGCAGTTATACCCCAGGGTATTATGGCTACACCTTC.

J is TRBJ1-1 and V is TRBV19; D is uncertain. V lost 8 bases, J lost 0 bases, and 7 bases lay in between. Germline CDR1 reads LNHDA; CDR2 reads SQIVND (reference sequence). The CDR3 runs to 12 residues. CDR3 coding DNA: TGTGCCAGTCGCGATATGAACACTGAAGCTTTCTTT. Translation: CASRDMNTEAFF.

The J gene is TRBJ2-1, the V gene TRBV29-1; TRBD2 matches at 8 bases. This CDR3 contains 14 residues. V lost 4 bases, J lost 5 bases, and 7 bases stayed unmatched. Germline CDR1 and CDR2: SQVTM and ANQGSEA. The DNA of the CDR3 is TGCAGCGTTGGAGTAGCGGGGTTGGACAATGAGCAGTTCTTC. Its protein product is CSVGVAGLDNEQFF.

The V call is TRBV6-1, the J call TRBJ1-2; the match to TRBD1 covers 7 bases. CDR1 MNHNS and CDR2 SASEGT come from the germline V gene. This CDR3 contains 14 residues. J was trimmed by 4 bases and V by 6 bases; bases with no gene match: 8. CDR3 protein: CASRMTGPIYGYTF. CDR3 bases: TGTGCCAGCAGAATGACAGGGCCAATCTATGGCTACACCTTC.

The rearrangement joins TRBV11-2 to TRBJ1-1, with D tentatively TRBD1 (5 bases). CDR3 size: 15 residues. Trimming stripped 7 bases from V and 4 bases from J, with 19 bases between. The germline V gene encodes CDR1 SGHAT and CDR2 FQNNGV. The chain's CDR3 is CASNNPFRGRTEAFF. CDR3 coding DNA: TGTGCCAGCAACAACCCGTTTAGGGGTCGCACTGAAGCTTTCTTT.

The rearrangement joins TRBV5-4 to TRBJ1-2; 12 bases agree with TRBD1. CDR3 length equals 19 residues. J was trimmed by 4 bases and V by 4 bases; bases with no gene match: 17. Germline CDR1 is SGHNT and CDR2 is YYREEE (reference sequence). CDR3 loop: CASSGIGYPGTGGGYGYTF. As DNA, the CDR3 is TGTGCCAGCAGCGGGATCGGCTACCCTGGGACAGGGGGCGGCTATGGCTACACCTTC.

The chain carries TRBV11-3 and TRBJ2-5, with 12 bases identical to TRBD1. The CDR3 runs 17 residues. Germline V gene lookup returns CDR1 SGHNT and CDR2 YENEEA. V shed 5 bases, J shed 5 bases, and the junction held 12 bases outside the gene matches. For the CDR3, the DNA is TGTGCCAGCAGCCGACGAGCCGGGACAGGGGGCCGGGAGACCCAGTACTTC. Translated: CASSRRAGTGGRETQYF.

The rearrangement joins TRBV5-4 to TRBJ2-7, with 7 bases matching TRBD1. The CDR3 is made up of 16 amino acids. The V gene end was trimmed by 3 bases and the J gene end by 1 base; junction bases not matched to a gene: 10. Germline values: CDR1 SGHNT, CDR2 YYREEE (reference sequence). The CDR3 protein is CASSWRQAGGSYEQYF. For the CDR3, the DNA is TGTGCCAGCAGCTGGCGTCAGGCAGGGGGTTCCTACGAGCAGTACTTC.

This sequence joins TRBV7-9 and TRBJ2-1; 14 bases agree with TRBD2. The ends lost 3 bases at V and 7 bases at J; junction bases unmatched: 8. The germline V gene encodes CDR1 SEHNR and CDR2 FQNEAQ (reference sequence). The CDR3 extends over 17 amino acids. CDR3 coding DNA: TGTGCCAGCAGCTTCTTGGGACTAGCGGGGGATCTTAATGAGCAGTTCTTC. It specifies CASSFLGLAGDLNEQFF.

The chain recombines TRBV6-6 with TRBJ1-2, with D possibly being TRBD1 (6 bases). Deletions cut 5 bases from V and 3 bases from J, with 16 bases between. Germline values: CDR1 MNHNY, CDR2 SVGAGI (reference sequence). The CDR3 has 15 residues. The CDR3 region is CASSPGAGEHYGYTF. CDR3 in DNA: TGTGCCAGCAGTCCCGGGGCAGGGGAACACTATGGCTACACCTTC.

The chain combines TRBV4-3 with TRBJ1-5, with D perhaps matching TRBD1 (5 bases). Germline CDR1 and CDR2: LGHNA and YSLEER. V lost 0 bases and J lost 0, with 6 bases in between. The CDR3 is 15 residues long. The CDR3 protein is CASSQETDSNQPQHF. As DNA, the CDR3 is TGCGCCAGCAGCCAAGAGACAGATAGCAATCAGCCCCAGCATTTT.

This chain uses TRBV5-1 with TRBJ2-1, with 16 bases lining up with TRBD2. From germline, CDR1 is SGHRS and CDR2 YFSETQ. The junction had 7 bases not matched to a gene; V was cut back by 4 bases and J by 0 bases. The CDR3 is made up of 19 amino acids. The CDR3 DNA sequence: TGCGCCAGCAGCCTCCAGGGACTAGCGGGGGGGAGCTCCTACAATGAGCAGTTCTTC. Translating it yields CASSLQGLAGGSSYNEQFF.

This chain links TRBV27 with TRBJ2-3; 8 positions agree with TRBD2. The CDR3 contains 16 residues. Germline V gene sequence: CDR1 MNHEY, CDR2 SMNVEV (reference sequence). The V and J ends lost 5 bases and 2 bases, in that order; junction bases with no gene match: 9. The CDR3 DNA follows: TGTGCCAGCAGTCTAACTAGCGGACGTTACACAGATACGCAGTATTTT. This gives the protein CASSLTSGRYTDTQYF.

The genes are TRBV4-3 and TRBJ1-3; 7 bases map to TRBD1. The CDR3 is 16 residues long. CDR1 and CDR2 from the germline V gene are LGHNA and YSLEER. Losses at the gene ends were 0 bases for V and 1 base for J; bases not matched to a gene: 3. CDR3 nucleotide sequence: TGCGCCAGCAGCCAAGATCAGACAGGGTCTGGAAACACCATATATTTT. Its protein is CASSQDQTGSGNTIYF.

V usage is TRBV19 and J usage is TRBJ2-7, with D maybe TRBD1 (5 bases). V lost 6 bases and J 8 bases, leaving 20 bases between the germline ends. Germline V lookup: CDR1 LNHDA, CDR2 SQIVND (reference sequence). The CDR3 spans 14 residues. CDR3 in amino acids: CASRYEVGNRKQYF. The CDR3 bases are TGTGCCAGTAGGTATGAAGTGGGGAACAGGAAGCAGTACTTC.

The chain has TRBV6-5 and TRBJ1-5; D unclear. The CDR3 is 14 amino acids. From germline, CDR1 is MNHEY and CDR2 SVGAGI. The V gene lost 4 bases and the J gene lost 5 bases, with 12 bases spanning the gap. This chain's CDR3 is CASSWAADHQPQHF. CDR3 nucleotides: TGTGCCAGCAGTTGGGCAGCAGACCATCAGCCCCAGCATTTT.

The CDR3 reads CASSSTTGGTEQYF. In nucleotides, the CDR3 is TGTGCCAGTAGTTCGACGACAGGGGGCACCGAGCAGTACTTC. This chain connects TRBV19 to TRBJ2-7; 10 bases match TRBD1. There are 14 residues in the CDR3. CDR1 is LNHDA and CDR2 is SQIVND in the germline V gene (reference sequence). V lost 5 bases and J lost 6; bases outside the gene matches: 7.

The chain uses TRBV20-1 and TRBJ2-1; D remains ambiguous. V lost 2 bases, J lost 9 bases, and 8 bases lay in between. Germline V lookup: CDR1 DFQATT, CDR2 SNEGSKA (reference sequence). CDR3 length equals 11 residues. The CDR3 bases are TGCAGTGCTAGACCCTTGAGTGAGCAGTTCTTC. It encodes CSARPLSEQFF.

V and J are TRBV7-2 and TRBJ2-1, with 9 positions matching TRBD1. This CDR3 is built from 16 residues. Germline V gene sequence: CDR1 SGHTA, CDR2 FQGNSA. Germline trimming cut 5 bases from V and 4 bases from J; bases unmatched to any gene: 9. The CDR3 DNA reads TGTGCCAGCAGCGTTAACAGGGGGCAACCTTACAATGAGCAGTTCTTC. Translated, it gives CASSVNRGQPYNEQFF. Full variable domain (rest looked up from reference TRBV7-2 and TRBJ2-1): GAGVSQSPSNKVTEKGKDVELRCDPISGHTALYWYRQSLGQGLEFLIYFQGNSAPDKSGLPSDRFSAERTGGSVSTLTIQRTQQEDSAVYLCASSVNRGQPYNEQFFGPGTRLTVL.

This clone was detected once. The chain employs TRBV11-2 and TRBJ1-5; a weak D match, TRBD1 (5 bases). The CDR3 is 15 amino acids. CDR1 and CDR2 (germline): SGHAT, FQNNGV. With 4 bases removed from V and 2 bases from J, the gap between germline ends came to 12 bases. CDR3 region: CASSSEGRGNQPQHF. CDR3 nucleotides: TGTGCCAGCAGCTCGGAGGGGCGAGGCAATCAGCCCCAGCATTTT.

The chain combines TRBV27 with TRBJ1-4; 7 bases map to TRBD1. This CDR3 is 17 amino acids long. The J segment lost 3 bases and the V segment lost 5 bases, leaving 12 bases of the junction unmatched. CDR1 is MNHEY and CDR2 is SMNVEV in the germline V gene (reference sequence). Here the CDR3 DNA reads TGTGCCAGCAGTCCGCAACAGGGGACGAGCCCTAATGAAAAACTGTTTTTT. As protein: CASSPQQGTSPNEKLFF.

The V call is TRBV6-5, the J call TRBJ1-2; weak D call: TRBD1 (6 bases). Germline CDR1 is MNHEY and CDR2 is SVGAGI. The V end lost 0 bases, the J end lost 4 bases, and 12 bases lay between the germline ends. This CDR3 comprises 15 residues. The CDR3 spells CASSYSGRGAYGYTF. Written as DNA, the CDR3 is TGTGCCAGCAGTTACTCTGGGCGGGGGGCCTATGGCTACACCTTC.

This chain links TRBV13 with TRBJ1-2; D gene unclear. The CDR3 runs to 15 residues. Germline CDR1 PRHDT, CDR2 FYEKMQ (reference sequence). Trimming took 0 bases from V and 2 from J, leaving 10 bases between them. CDR3 DNA: TGTGCCAGCAGCTTAGGCCGGAACAGCAACTATGGCTACACCTTC. The encoded protein is CASSLGRNSNYGYTF. Full variable domain (remainder filled in from reference TRBV13 and TRBJ1-2): AAGVIQSPRHLIKEKRETATLKCYPIPRHDTVYWYQQGPGQDPQFLISFYEKMQSDKGSIPDRFSAQQFSDYHSELNMSSLELGDSALYFCASSLGRNSNYGYTFGSGTRLTVV.

The CDR3 DNA reads TGTGCCAGCAGTTCCCCAGGAGGCGATTCAGAGACCCAGTACTTC. Translating it yields CASSSPGGDSETQYF. The chain has TRBV6-5 and TRBJ2-5; D may be TRBD2 (5 bases). CDR1 MNHEY and CDR2 SVGAGI come from the germline V gene. V lost 4 bases and J 4 bases, leaving 16 bases between the germline ends. The CDR3 runs to 15 residues.

This sequence joins TRBV30 and TRBJ1-4; D is undetermined. V was pared by 7 bases and J by 5 bases, with 11 bases between. Germline CDR1 GTSNPN, CDR2 SVGIG (reference sequence). The CDR3 runs 12 residues. The CDR3 coding sequence is TGTGCCTCGAGACGGGGAAATGAAAAACTGTTTTTT. The encoded protein is CASRRGNEKLFF. Looking up the rest from reference TRBV30 and TRBJ1-4 gives the full variable domain: SQTIHQWPATLVQPVGSPLSLECTVEGTSNPNLYWYRQAAGRGLQLLFYSVGIGQISSEVPQNLSASRPQDRQFILSSKKLLLSDSGFYLCASRRGNEKLFFGSGTQLSVL.